The clone carrying this TCR beta chain has a single count. This entry belongs to a study of shared clonotypes between healthy human individuals. Naive CD8 cells were CD45RO-negative, positively selected for CCR7, excluding terminally differentiated effector memory CD45RA+ cells. Trimming removed 2 bases from V and 8 bases from J, with 12 bases in between. This CDR3 contains 14 residues. From germline, CDR1 is KGHSH and CDR2 LQKENI. Sequenced by immunoSEQ multiplex PCR; TCRdb stores in-frame clones only, minus some. The table lists over 2,000,000 clones, just over 90% of them singletons. The rearrangement uses TRBV18 and TRBJ2-2; a possible D gene is TRBD2 (5 bases). This receptor was obtained from a man younger than 35 in good health. Some clones in this sample may be carry-over from other donors' samples. Source material: naive CD8+ T cells from PBMCs. CDR3 amino acids: CASSPERGIGELFF. The DNA for the CDR3 is TGTGCCAGCTCACCAGAACGGGGTATTGGGGAGCTGTTTTTT. Together with reference TRBV18 and TRBJ2-2, the CDR3 gives the full variable domain: NAGVMQNPRHLVRRRGQEARLRCSPMKGHSHVYWYRQLPEEGLKFMVYLQKENIIDESGMPKERFSAEFPKEGPSILRIQQVVRGDSAAYFCASSPERGIGELFFGEGSRLTVL.